Listed below are T cell receptor beta chains from one sample, sequenced in a study of cytomegalovirus exposure and HLA in healthy donors. Measured with immunoSEQ multiplex PCR; TCRdb has only the in-frame clones, and not every one. The profile shows fewer than 200,000 clones, around two thirds of them singletons. The material sequenced was PBMCs. These receptors were collected from a man over 45 in good health and CMV-seronegative. Both conserved end residues are part of each CDR3. The D gene is left open where the match is weak. Clone size appears in some rows only: once, few, many, or a class for an expanded clone.

V: TRBV7-2
D: TRBD1
J: TRBJ1-1
size: NA
CDR3: CASSFRGTGHQNTEAFF
DNA: TGTGCCAGCAGCTTCCGCGGGACAGGGCACCAGAACACTGAAGCTTTCTTT

V: TRBV5-6
D: TRBD1
J: TRBJ1-4
size: few
CDR3: CASSLVDRGEKLFF
DNA: TGTGCCAGCAGCTTGGTCGACAGGGGAGAAAAACTGTTTTTT

V: TRBV10-3
D: TRBD2
J: TRBJ2-5
size: NA
CDR3: CAISESTSGGGPWGQYF
DNA: TGTGCCATCAGTGAGTCAACTAGCGGGGGTGGGCCCTGGGGGCAGTACTTC

V: TRBV28
D: NA
J: TRBJ1-1
size: NA
CDR3: CASSSPGTRIAFF
DNA: TGTGCCAGCAGTTCCCCAGGGACTAGGATTGCTTTCTTT

V: TRBV6-6
D: NA
J: TRBJ2-5
size: NA
CDR3: CASSYLRGQETQYF
DNA: TGTGCCAGCAGTTATCTCCGAGGACAAGAGACCCAGTACTTC

V: TRBV4-3
D: NA
J: TRBJ1-5
size: NA
CDR3: CASSQDEGGARAPQHF
DNA: TGCGCCAGCAGCCAAGACGAGGGGGGGGCCCGAGCGCCCCAGCATTTT

V: TRBV27
D: NA
J: TRBJ2-5
size: few
CDR3: CASSFDETEPQYF
DNA: TGTGCCAGCAGTTTCGACGAGACAGAGCCCCAGTACTTC

V: TRBV6-1
D: TRBD1
J: TRBJ1-1
size: NA
CDR3: CASSARQGAGTEAFF
DNA: TGTGCCAGCAGTGCCCGACAGGGGGCGGGCACTGAAGCTTTCTTT

V: TRBV5-1
D: NA
J: TRBJ1-5
size: NA
CDR3: CASSLTTGHHQPQHF
DNA: TGCGCCAGCAGCTTAACGACAGGTCATCATCAGCCCCAGCATTTT

V: TRBV19
D: NA
J: TRBJ1-2
size: once
CDR3: CASREFNYGYTF
DNA: TGTGCCAGTAGGGAGTTTAACTATGGCTACACCTTC

V: TRBV19
D: TRBD1
J: TRBJ2-3
size: once
CDR3: CASTVTGRADTQYF
DNA: TGTGCCAGTACCGTGACAGGGCGCGCAGATACGCAGTATTTT

V: TRBV5-1
D: TRBD2
J: TRBJ2-3
size: once
CDR3: CASSLAGGGGTDTQYF
DNA: TGCGCCAGCAGCTTGGCGGGCGGGGGGGGCACAGATACGCAGTATTTT

V: TRBV5-4
D: TRBD1
J: TRBJ1-2
size: NA
CDR3: CASSGPDRGVNYGYTF
DNA: TGTGCCAGCAGCGGCCCCGACAGGGGGGTAAACTATGGCTACACCTTC

V: TRBV14
D: TRBD1
J: TRBJ1-2
size: NA
CDR3: CASSQDLQGFYGYTF
DNA: TGTGCCAGCAGCCAAGACCTACAGGGGTTCTATGGCTACACCTTC

V: TRBV9
D: TRBD2
J: TRBJ2-3
size: NA
CDR3: CASSVLAGGPDTQYF
DNA: TGTGCCAGCAGCGTATTAGCGGGGGGTCCAGATACGCAGTATTTT

V: TRBV7-2
D: NA
J: TRBJ2-3
size: NA
CDR3: CASSLLTVVTDTQYF
DNA: TGTGCCAGCAGCTTACTAACAGTGGTCACAGATACGCAGTATTTT

V: TRBV2
D: TRBD1
J: TRBJ2-6
size: NA
CDR3: CASRDRVSGANVLTF
DNA: TGTGCCAGCAGGGACAGGGTATCTGGGGCCAACGTCCTGACTTTC

V: TRBV7-3
D: NA
J: TRBJ1-2
size: NA
CDR3: CASSPGGGDGYTF
DNA: TGTGCCAGCAGCCCGGGGGGAGGGGATGGCTACACCTTC

V: TRBV4-2
D: NA
J: TRBJ1-3
size: NA
CDR3: CASSQEDRVSGNTIYF
DNA: TGTGCCAGCAGCCAGGAGGACAGAGTCTCTGGAAACACCATATATTTT

V: TRBV29-1
D: NA
J: TRBJ1-1
size: NA
CDR3: CSVAAQGIGAFF
DNA: TGCAGCGTTGCGGCACAGGGTATTGGAGCTTTCTTT

V: TRBV28
D: NA
J: TRBJ2-3
size: NA
CDR3: CASLQGGRSEDTQYF
DNA: TGTGCCAGCCTTCAAGGGGGAAGGTCTGAAGATACGCAGTATTTT

V: TRBV7-2
D: TRBD2
J: TRBJ2-5
size: NA
CDR3: CASSLGGAAGGGETQYF
DNA: TGTGCCAGCAGCTTAGGTGGGGCAGCGGGGGGGGGAGAGACCCAGTACTTC

V: TRBV6-1
D: NA
J: TRBJ2-7
size: few
CDR3: CASSEGTALSYEQYF
DNA: TGTGCCAGCAGTGAAGGGACAGCTCTCTCCTACGAGCAGTACTTC

V: TRBV5-1
D: TRBD1
J: TRBJ2-1
size: few
CDR3: CASSFWGQGAYNEQFF
DNA: TGCGCCAGCAGCTTCTGGGGGCAGGGGGCTTACAATGAGCAGTTCTTC

V: TRBV18
D: TRBD1
J: TRBJ1-1
size: NA
CDR3: CASSPGQGDITEAFF
DNA: TGTGCCAGCTCACCAGGACAGGGGGACATCACTGAAGCTTTCTTT

V: TRBV6-5
D: TRBD2
J: TRBJ2-3
size: NA
CDR3: CASSYSGLAVADTQYF
DNA: TGTGCCAGCAGTTACTCCGGACTAGCAGTCGCAGATACGCAGTATTTT

V: TRBV5-1
D: TRBD1
J: TRBJ2-2
size: NA
CDR3: CASSTGDTGELFF
DNA: TGCGCCAGCAGCACAGGGGACACCGGGGAGCTGTTTTTT

V: TRBV5-4
D: NA
J: TRBJ2-1
size: few
CDR3: CASSLRQGIPGEQFF
DNA: TGTGCCAGCAGCTTGCGCCAGGGCATTCCGGGTGAGCAGTTCTTC

V: TRBV2
D: NA
J: TRBJ2-5
size: NA
CDR3: CASSEDGLAETQYF
DNA: TGTGCCAGCAGTGAAGATGGGCTAGCGGAGACCCAGTACTTC

V: TRBV4-2
D: TRBD2
J: TRBJ2-5
size: NA
CDR3: CASSEGLAGPRGETQYF
DNA: TGTGCCAGCAGCGAGGGACTAGCGGGGCCACGAGGGGAGACCCAGTACTTC

V: TRBV7-9
D: NA
J: TRBJ1-4
size: many
CDR3: CASSPGRATNEKLFF
DNA: TGTGCCAGCAGCCCCGGCAGGGCAACTAATGAAAAACTGTTTTTT

V: TRBV11-3
D: TRBD2
J: TRBJ2-5
size: NA
CDR3: CASSLGFLRTSGGETQYF
DNA: TGTGCCAGCAGCTTAGGGTTTCTACGGACTAGCGGGGGGGAGACCCAGTACTTC

V: TRBV6-4
D: NA
J: TRBJ1-1
size: NA
CDR3: CASSERGYTEAFF
DNA: TGTGCCAGCAGTGAAAGGGGATACACTGAAGCTTTCTTT